This TCR beta chain was sequenced for a study of liver allograft versus peripheral blood T cells. Study context: Transplanted livers and recipients' peripheral blood had their T cell receptor repertoires compared.

Study outcomes and limitations: Liver allograft and peripheral blood T cell receptor repertoires reportedly differed.

TCRdb called the reads again in MiXCR, with one record for every CDR3 protein. The data show about 5,200 distinct CDR3 sequences, 15% to 20% seen once. On this clonotype itself: Its specificity is not known.

The V gene lost 7 bases and the J gene lost 8 bases, with 14 bases spanning the gap. The CDR3 runs to 12 residues. This TCR came from a human patient who had a liver transplant. Some T cells may trace back to the graft donor. The chain recombines TRBV12-3 or TRBV12-4 with TRBJ1-2, with unresolved D. The CDR3 nucleotides are TGTGCCAGCACCTTGAACCTAAGGGGCTACACCTTC. The encoded protein is CASTLNLRGYTF.